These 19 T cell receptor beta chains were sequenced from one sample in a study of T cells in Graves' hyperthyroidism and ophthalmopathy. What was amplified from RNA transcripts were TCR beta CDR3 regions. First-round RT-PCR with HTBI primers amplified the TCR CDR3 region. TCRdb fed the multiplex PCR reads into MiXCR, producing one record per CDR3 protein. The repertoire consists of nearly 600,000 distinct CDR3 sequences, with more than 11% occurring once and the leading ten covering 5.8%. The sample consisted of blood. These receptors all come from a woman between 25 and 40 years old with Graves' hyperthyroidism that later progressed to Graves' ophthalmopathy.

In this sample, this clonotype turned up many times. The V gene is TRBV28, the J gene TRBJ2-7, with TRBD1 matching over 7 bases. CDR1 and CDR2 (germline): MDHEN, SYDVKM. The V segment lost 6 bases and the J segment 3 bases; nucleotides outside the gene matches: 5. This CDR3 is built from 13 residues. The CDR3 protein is CASRTGTVYEQYF. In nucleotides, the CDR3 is TGTGCCAGCAGAACCGGGACAGTCTACGAGCAGTACTTC.

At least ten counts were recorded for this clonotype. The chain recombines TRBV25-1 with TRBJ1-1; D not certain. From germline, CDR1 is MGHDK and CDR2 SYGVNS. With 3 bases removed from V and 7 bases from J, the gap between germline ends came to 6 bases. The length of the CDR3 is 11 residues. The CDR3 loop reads CASSEQVEAFF. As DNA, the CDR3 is TGTGCCAGCAGTGAGCAAGTTGAAGCTTTCTTT.

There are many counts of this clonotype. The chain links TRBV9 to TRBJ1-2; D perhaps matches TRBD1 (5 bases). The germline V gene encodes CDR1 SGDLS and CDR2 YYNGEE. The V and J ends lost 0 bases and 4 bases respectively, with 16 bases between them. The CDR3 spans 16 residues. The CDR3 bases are TGTGCCAGCAGCGTAGAAGGGGAGGAGGGACCCTATGGCTACACCTTC. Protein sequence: CASSVEGEEGPYGYTF.

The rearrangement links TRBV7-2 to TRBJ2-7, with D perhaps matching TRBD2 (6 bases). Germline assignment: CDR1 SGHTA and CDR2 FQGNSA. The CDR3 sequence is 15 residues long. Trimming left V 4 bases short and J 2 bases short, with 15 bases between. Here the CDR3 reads CASSYFSGEAYEQYF. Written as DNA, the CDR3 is TGTGCCAGCAGCTACTTTTCGGGAGAGGCCTACGAGCAGTACTTC.

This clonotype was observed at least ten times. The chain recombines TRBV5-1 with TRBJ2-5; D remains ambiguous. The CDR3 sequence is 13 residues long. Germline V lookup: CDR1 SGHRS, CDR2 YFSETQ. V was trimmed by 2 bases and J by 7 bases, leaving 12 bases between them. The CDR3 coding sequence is TGCGCCAGCAGCTTAACAGAAGCAGGGACCCAGTACTTC. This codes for CASSLTEAGTQYF.

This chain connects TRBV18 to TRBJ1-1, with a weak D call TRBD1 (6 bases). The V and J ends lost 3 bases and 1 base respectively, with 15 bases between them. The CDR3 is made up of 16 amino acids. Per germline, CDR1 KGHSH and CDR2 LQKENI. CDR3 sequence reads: CASSPLIAGANTEAFF. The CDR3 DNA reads TGTGCCAGCTCACCGCTCATAGCAGGGGCGAACACTGAAGCTTTCTTT.

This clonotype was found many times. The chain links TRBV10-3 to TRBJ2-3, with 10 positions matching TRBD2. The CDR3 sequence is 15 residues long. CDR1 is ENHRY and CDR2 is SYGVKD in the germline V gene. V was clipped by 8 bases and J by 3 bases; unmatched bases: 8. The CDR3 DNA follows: TGTGCCATCGAGGCAACGGGACTAGCGACAGATACGCAGTATTTT. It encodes CAIEATGLATDTQYF.

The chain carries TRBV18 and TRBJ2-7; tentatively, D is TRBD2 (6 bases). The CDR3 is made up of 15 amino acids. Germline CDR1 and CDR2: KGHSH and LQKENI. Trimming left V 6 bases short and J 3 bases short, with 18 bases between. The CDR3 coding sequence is TGTGCCAGCTCCCTAGGAGGGGAAGGTTTCTACGAGCAGTACTTC. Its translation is CASSLGGEGFYEQYF.

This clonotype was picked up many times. The CDR3 DNA reads as TGCAGTGCTAGAAATACTAGCGGGATTTACGAGCAGTACTTC. The encoded protein is CSARNTSGIYEQYF. The V call is TRBV20-1, the J call TRBJ2-7, with 10 bases aligning to TRBD2. Germline loops: CDR1 DFQATT, CDR2 SNEGSKA (reference sequence). This CDR3 spans 14 amino acids. V was pared by 2 bases and J by 4 bases, with 5 bases of the junction left unmatched.

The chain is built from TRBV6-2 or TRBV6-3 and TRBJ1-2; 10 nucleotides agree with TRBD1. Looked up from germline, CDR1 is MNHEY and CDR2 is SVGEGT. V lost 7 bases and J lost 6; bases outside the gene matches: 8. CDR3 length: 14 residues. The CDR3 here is CASKSSGTGDGYTF. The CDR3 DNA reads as TGTGCCAGCAAGTCATCGGGGACAGGGGATGGCTACACCTTC.

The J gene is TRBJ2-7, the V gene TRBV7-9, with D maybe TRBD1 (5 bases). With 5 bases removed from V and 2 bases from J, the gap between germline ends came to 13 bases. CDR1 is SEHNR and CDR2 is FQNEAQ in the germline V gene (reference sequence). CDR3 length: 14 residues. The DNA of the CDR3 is TGTGCCAGCAGCCCCCAGGGTAACCCCTACGAGCAGTACTTC. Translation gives CASSPQGNPYEQYF. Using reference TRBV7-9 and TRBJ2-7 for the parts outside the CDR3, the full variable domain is DTGVSQNPRHKITKRGQNVTFRCDPISEHNRLYWYRQTLGQGPEFLTYFQNEAQLEKSRLLSDRFSAERPKGSFSTLEIQRTEQGDSAMYLCASSPQGNPYEQYFGPGTRLTVT.

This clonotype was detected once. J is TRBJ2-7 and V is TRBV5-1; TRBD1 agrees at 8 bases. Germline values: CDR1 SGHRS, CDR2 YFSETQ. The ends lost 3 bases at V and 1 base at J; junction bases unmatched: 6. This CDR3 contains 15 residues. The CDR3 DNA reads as TGCGCCAGCAGCTCCGGACAGGGTGCTTCCTACGAGCAGTACTTC. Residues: CASSSGQGASYEQYF. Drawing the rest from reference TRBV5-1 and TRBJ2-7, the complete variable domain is KAGVTQTPRYLIKTRGQQVTLSCSPISGHRSVSWYQQTPGQGLQFLFEYFSETQRNKGNFPGRFSGRQFSNSRSEMNVSTLELGDSALYLCASSSGQGASYEQYFGPGTRLTVT.

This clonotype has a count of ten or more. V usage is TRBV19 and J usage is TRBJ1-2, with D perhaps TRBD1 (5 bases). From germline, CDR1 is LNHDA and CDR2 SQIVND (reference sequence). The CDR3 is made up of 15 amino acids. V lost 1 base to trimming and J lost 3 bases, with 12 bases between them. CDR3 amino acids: CASSIVGGIDYGYTF. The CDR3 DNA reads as TGTGCCAGTAGTATAGTCGGGGGAATAGACTATGGCTACACCTTC.

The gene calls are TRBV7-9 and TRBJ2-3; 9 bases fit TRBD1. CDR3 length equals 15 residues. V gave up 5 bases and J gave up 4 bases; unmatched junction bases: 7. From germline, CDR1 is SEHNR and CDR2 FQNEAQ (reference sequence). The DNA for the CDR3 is TGTGCCAGCAGCGGATCCCGGACAGGGGCAGATACGCAGTATTTT. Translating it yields CASSGSRTGADTQYF.

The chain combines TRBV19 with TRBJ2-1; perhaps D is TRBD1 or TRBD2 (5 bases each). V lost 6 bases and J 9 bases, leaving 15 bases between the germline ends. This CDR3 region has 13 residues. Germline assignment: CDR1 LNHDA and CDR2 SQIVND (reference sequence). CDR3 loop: CASRGPWDGEQFF. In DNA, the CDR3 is TGTGCCAGTAGGGGACCCTGGGACGGTGAGCAGTTCTTC.

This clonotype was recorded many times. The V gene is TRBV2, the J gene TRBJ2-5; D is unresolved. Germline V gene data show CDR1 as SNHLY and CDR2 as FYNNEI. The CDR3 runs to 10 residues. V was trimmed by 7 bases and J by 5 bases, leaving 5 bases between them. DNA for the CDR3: TGTGCCAGCAATTACGAGACCCAGTACTTC. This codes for CASNYETQYF. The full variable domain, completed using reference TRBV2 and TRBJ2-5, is EPEVTQTPSHQVTQMGQEVILRCVPISNHLYFYWYRQILGQKVEFLVSFYNNEISEKSEIFDDQFSVERPDGSNFTLKIRSTKLEDSAMYFCASNYETQYFGPGTRLLVL.

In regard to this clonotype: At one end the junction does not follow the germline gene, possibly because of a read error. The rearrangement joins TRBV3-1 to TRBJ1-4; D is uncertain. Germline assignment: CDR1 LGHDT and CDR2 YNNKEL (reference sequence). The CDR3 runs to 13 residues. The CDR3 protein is CASIQRESEKLFF. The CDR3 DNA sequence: TGTGCCAGCATCCAAAGGGAAAGTGAAAAACTGTTTTTT.

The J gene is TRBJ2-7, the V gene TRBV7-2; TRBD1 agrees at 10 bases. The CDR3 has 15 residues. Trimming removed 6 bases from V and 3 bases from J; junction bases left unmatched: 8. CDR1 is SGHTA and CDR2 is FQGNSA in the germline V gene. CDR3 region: CASSQPGQGYYEQYF. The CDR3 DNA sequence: TGTGCCAGCAGTCAGCCGGGACAGGGGTACTACGAGCAGTACTTC.

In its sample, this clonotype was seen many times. The CDR3 loop is CASSLQNQPQHF. DNA for the CDR3: TGTGCCAGCAGTCTCCAAAATCAGCCCCAGCATTTT. The chain is built from TRBV28 and TRBJ1-5; unclear D gene. The germline CDR1 and CDR2 sequences are MDHEN and SYDVKM. The CDR3 sequence is 12 residues long. V lost 5 bases and J lost 4, with 6 bases in between. The full variable domain, in which reference TRBV28 and TRBJ1-5 provide the parts outside the CDR3, is DVKVTQSSRYLVKRTGEKVFLECVQDMDHENMFWYRQDPGLGLRLIYFSYDVKMKEKGDIPEGYSVSREKKERFSLILESASTNQTSMYLCASSLQNQPQHFGDGTRLSIL.